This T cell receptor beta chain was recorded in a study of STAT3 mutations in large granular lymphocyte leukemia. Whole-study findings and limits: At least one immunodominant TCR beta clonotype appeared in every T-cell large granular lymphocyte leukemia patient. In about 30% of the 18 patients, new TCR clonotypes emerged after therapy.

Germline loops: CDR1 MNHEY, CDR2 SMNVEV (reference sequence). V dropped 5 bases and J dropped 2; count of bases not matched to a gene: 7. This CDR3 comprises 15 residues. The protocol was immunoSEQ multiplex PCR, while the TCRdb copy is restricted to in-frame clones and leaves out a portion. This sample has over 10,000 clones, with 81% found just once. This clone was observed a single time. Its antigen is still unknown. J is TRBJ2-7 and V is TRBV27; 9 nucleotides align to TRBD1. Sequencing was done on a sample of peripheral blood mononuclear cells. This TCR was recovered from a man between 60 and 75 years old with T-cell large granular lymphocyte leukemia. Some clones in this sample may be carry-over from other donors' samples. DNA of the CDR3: TGTGCCAGCAGTCGGTGGACAGGGGCAGCCTACGAGCAGTACTTC. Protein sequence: CASSRWTGAAYEQYF.